The 13 T cell receptor beta chains reported below all come from one sample, sequenced in a study of T-cell memory formation after mild COVID-19. Each CDR3 protein gets one entry after TCRdb re-called the 5' RACE reads with MiXCR. The sample has around 390,000 distinct CDR3 sequences, 15% to 20% seen once. The sample comprised PBMCs or a T cell subset sorted from them (not recorded which). The receptors were sampled from a man between 18 and 29 years old who had mild COVID-19 (a few samples of this study predate the infection). Cell type and time point are not known.

The rearrangement links TRBV5-1 to TRBJ1-1; 8 nucleotides match TRBD1. Germline-derived CDR1 and CDR2 are SGHRS and YFSETQ. The CDR3 covers 16 residues. V was pared by 4 bases and J by 5 bases, with 13 bases of the junction left unmatched. The CDR3, as DNA: TGCGCCAGCAGCCTGCCTATTCGGACAGGGCGGACTGAAGCTTTCTTT. It specifies CASSLPIRTGRTEAFF.

In regard to this clonotype: One end of the junction fails to match germline, which may point to a read error. The chain links TRBV4-1 to TRBJ2-4, with D maybe TRBD1 (6 bases). This CDR3 is built from 14 residues. Germline values: CDR1 MGHRA, CDR2 YSYEKL. This CDR3 is CDSSQPGVGNIQYF. The CDR3, as DNA: TGCGACAGCAGCCAGCCAGGGGTGGGGAACATTCAGTACTTC.

The V and J genes are TRBV20-1 and TRBJ1-4, with 8 positions matching TRBD1. With 0 bases clipped from V and 8 bases from J, the junction kept 8 bases outside the gene matches. The CDR3 is 15 residues long. CDR1 and CDR2 (germline): DFQATT, SNEGSKA (reference sequence). Here the CDR3 DNA reads TGCAGTGCTAGAGATAGCAGACAGGGGAGCGAAAAACTGTTTTTT. Translating gives CSARDSRQGSEKLFF.

The chain couples TRBV7-9 to TRBJ2-4; possibly TRBD1 or TRBD2 for D (6 bases each). Germline CDR1 is SEHNR and CDR2 is FQNEAQ (reference sequence). The CDR3 covers 15 residues. Trimming stripped 1 base from V and 7 bases from J, with 14 bases between. Written as DNA, the CDR3 is TGTGCCAGCAGCTTAGGTTGGGGGGCTTACAACATTCAGTACTTC. Encoded protein: CASSLGWGAYNIQYF.

The DNA of the CDR3 is TGTGCCAGCAGCCCACTAGGGGGCCCGGGGCCTACAGATACGCAGTATTTT. As protein: CASSPLGGPGPTDTQYF. V and J are TRBV9 and TRBJ2-3; 7 nucleotides line up with TRBD1. CDR3 length equals 17 residues. After removal of 4 bases from V and 3 bases from J, the junction contained 14 bases not matched to a gene. Germline lookup yields CDR1 SGDLS and CDR2 YYNGEE.

This clonotype has only a few counts. The chain has TRBV12-3 or TRBV12-4 and TRBJ1-1; possible D gene TRBD1, 6 bases. The CDR3 consists of 14 residues. Trimming left V 6 bases short and J 4 bases short, with 15 bases between. CDR3 loop: CASRGQWLSTEAFF. The CDR3 DNA follows: TGTGCCAGCAGAGGACAGTGGCTGAGCACTGAAGCTTTCTTT.

The genes are TRBV30 and TRBJ1-2; D call uncertain. V lost 3 bases, J lost 3 bases, and 8 bases lay in between. Looked up from germline, CDR1 is GTSNPN and CDR2 is SVGIG (reference sequence). This CDR3 region has 12 residues. Here the CDR3 DNA reads TGTGCCTGGAGCGCAGCCTACTATGGCTACACCTTC. The encoded protein is CAWSAAYYGYTF. The full variable domain, rest sourced from reference TRBV30 and TRBJ1-2, is SQTIHQWPATLVQPVGSPLSLECTVEGTSNPNLYWYRQAAGRGLQLLFYSVGIGQISSEVPQNLSASRPQDRQFILSSKKLLLSDSGFYLCAWSAAYYGYTFGSGTRLTVV.

The chain links TRBV6-5 to TRBJ1-5; D gene uncertain. The V gene's germline CDR1 is MNHEY and CDR2 SVGAGI. V was pared by 4 bases and J by 2 bases, with 12 bases between. The CDR3 is made up of 15 amino acids. The CDR3 sequence: CASSSHGVGNQPQHF. The DNA for the CDR3 is TGTGCCAGCAGTTCCCACGGGGTTGGCAATCAGCCCCAGCATTTT.

The gene calls are TRBV11-2 and TRBJ2-7, with D unclear. The CDR3 spans 13 residues. CDR1 is SGHAT, CDR2 FQNNGV, per germline. Trimming pared 3 bases from V and 6 bases from J, leaving 12 bases between. The CDR3 coding sequence is TGTGCCAGCAGCTTGGAGCGCCACCTCGAGCAGTACGTC. It codes for CASSLERHLEQYV.

The sample holds a few counts of this clonotype. The chain couples TRBV11-2 to TRBJ2-4, with D hard to call. Germline V CDR1 and CDR2: SGHAT, FQNNGV. This CDR3 has 16 amino acids. V lost 1 base and J 0 bases, leaving 10 bases between the germline ends. CDR3 sequence: CASSLGGSLAKNIQYF. In nucleotides, the CDR3 is TGTGCCAGCAGCTTAGGGGGTTCCCTAGCCAAAAACATTCAGTACTTC.

This clonotype was counted many times. The chain recombines TRBV20-1 with TRBJ2-7, with D possibly being TRBD1 (6 bases). V was clipped by 4 bases and J by 4 bases, with 20 bases between them. CDR3 length equals 15 residues. Germline values: CDR1 DFQATT, CDR2 SNEGSKA (reference sequence). DNA of the CDR3: TGCAGTGCTACCGCCGGGACATCGAACCATTACGAGCAGTACGTC. Its translation: CSATAGTSNHYEQYV.

The rearrangement joins TRBV7-3 to TRBJ2-3; TRBD1 or TRBD2 may be the D gene (6 bases each). Germline CDR1 is SGHTA and CDR2 is FQGTGA. The V end was cut by 3 bases, the J end by 6 bases, with 13 bases between. This CDR3 region has 14 residues. CDR3: CASSFRGGSDTQYF. DNA of the CDR3: TGTGCCAGCAGCTTTAGAGGGGGGTCGGATACGCAGTATTTT.

This clonotype has a handful of counts. The chain has TRBV7-9 and TRBJ2-1, with D hard to call. This CDR3 region has 12 residues. Trimming removed 3 bases from V and 10 bases from J, with 10 bases in between. Germline V gene lookup returns CDR1 SEHNR and CDR2 FQNEAQ (reference sequence). DNA of the CDR3: TGTGCCAGCAGCTTTCTTTTGGGGGAGCAGTTCTTC. This codes for CASSFLLGEQFF.